The present T cell receptor (beta chain) was sequenced within a study of monozygotic twins with inflammatory bowel disease (dated by TCRdb to between 2018 and 2020). About the investigation overall: The complete study included 28 monozygotic twin pairs: 19 IBD-discordant Danish pairs and nine German pairs, of which four were IBD-concordant and five were IBD-discordant. Disease-associated traits were sought mainly through comparisons between IBD patients and their genetically identical healthy co-twins within discordant pairs. Each individual had, on average, about 151 000 unique TCRalpha sequences and 181 000 unique TCRbeta sequences available for analysis. General study outcomes and caveats: Distinction between different T cell subtypes could not be achieved in the analysis. A decrease in TCRbeta repertoire diversity, as measured by inverse Simpson index, was observed in IBD patients compared with their healthy co-twins. IBD patients shared fewer clonotypes with other individuals than healthy twins did, most markedly in patients showing signs of disease activity. Concordant and discordant twins showed no difference in repertoire similarity, possibly because of limited statistical power. The results gave no support for a single strong signal or clonotype linked to IBD. Because patients received different immunosuppressive treatments, the repertoires may have picked up extra background noise and variability between individuals.

The library was produced with 5' RACE. For each TCR library, approximately 3.5 ug of total RNA was used. For each sample, cDNA synthesis was carried out in eight separate reactions using SMARTScribe reverse transcriptase. During cDNA synthesis, unique molecular identifiers containing a 6-nucleotide sample barcode were introduced by template switching. Amplification of TCRalpha and TCRbeta cDNA involved two nested PCRs of 16 and 9 cycles, and each PCR was followed by bead purification. Before amplification, the cDNA was both treated with uracil DNA-glycosylase and purified with the QIAquick PCR purification kit. The second PCR was the step at which Illumina TruSeq-compatible adapters and sample-specific barcodes were added. TapeStation and Qubit were used to check library quality and concentration, and around 5 ng of each library went into the pool. The pooled libraries were sequenced with 2 x 100 bp reads and custom sequencing primers on an Illumina HiSeq2500 single-index Rapid Run. On the authors' methods: MiGEC version 1.2.6 was used for UMI-based consensus assembly to correct PCR and sequencing errors. MiXCR version 2.1.1 was used to carry out V(D)J alignment, clonotype assembly and CDR3 extraction. Normalisation of gene usage, clonotype sharing and MAIT/NKT TCR abundance was achieved by analysing the top 1000, 10 000 and 20 000 clonotypes per sample. After downsampling to 27 000 UMIs, diversity was calculated as the inverse Simpson index using the vegan R package. Statistical testing used paired Mann-Whitney U tests on the discordant twin pairs and applied Benjamini-Hochberg correction for multiple testing. TCRdb reprocessed the reads into one record per CDR3 protein sequence, lacking DNA. The V and J calls were determined by TCRdb, not by the authors. The sample table includes about 160,000 distinct CDR3 sequences. Approximately 2.5% of the sample rests with the top ten.

From each donor, a roughly 2.3 ml peripheral blood sample was collected into PAXgene tubes and stored at -80 degrees C. Without any T cell sorting, total RNA was extracted from whole blood using the PAXgene blood miRNA kit on an automated QIAcube. Peripheral blood from monozygotic twin pairs concordant or discordant for inflammatory bowel disease was subjected to deep TCRalpha and TCRbeta repertoire profiling with unique molecular barcoding. Smoking habits were recorded for all twin pairs, with individuals classified as current, former or never smokers. To note about this clonotype: The specificity of this receptor is unknown.

The CDR3 runs 16 residues from the cysteine to the phenylalanine. A DNA sequence was not provided. CDR1 and CDR2 (SGHDN, FVKESK) derive from the germline V gene. The receptor was isolated from a human donor with ulcerative colitis or Crohn's disease, or a healthy co-twin of an affected twin (not recorded which). Sequenced material: blood. The chain is encoded by TRBV14 joined to TRBJ1-2; TCRdb returns TRBD1, unconfirmable since there is no DNA. The CDR3 in this case is CASSPTGVLRIYGYTF.